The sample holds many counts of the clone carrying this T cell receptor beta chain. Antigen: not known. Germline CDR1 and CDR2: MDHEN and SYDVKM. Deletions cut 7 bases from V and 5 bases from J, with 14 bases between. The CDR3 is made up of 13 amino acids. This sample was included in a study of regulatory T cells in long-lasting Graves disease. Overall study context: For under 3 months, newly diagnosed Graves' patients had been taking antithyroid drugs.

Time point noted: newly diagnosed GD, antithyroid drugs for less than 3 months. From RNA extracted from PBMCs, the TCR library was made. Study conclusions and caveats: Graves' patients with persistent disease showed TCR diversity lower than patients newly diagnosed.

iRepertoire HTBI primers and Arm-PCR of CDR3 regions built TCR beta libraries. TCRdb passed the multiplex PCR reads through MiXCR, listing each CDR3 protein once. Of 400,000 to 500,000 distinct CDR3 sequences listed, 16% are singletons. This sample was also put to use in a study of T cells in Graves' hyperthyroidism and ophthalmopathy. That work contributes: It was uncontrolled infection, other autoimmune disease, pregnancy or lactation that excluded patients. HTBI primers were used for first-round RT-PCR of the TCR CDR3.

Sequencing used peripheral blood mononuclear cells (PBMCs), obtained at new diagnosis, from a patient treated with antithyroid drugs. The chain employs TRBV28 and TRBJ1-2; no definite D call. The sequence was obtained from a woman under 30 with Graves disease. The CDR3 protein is CASTQSRGYGYTF. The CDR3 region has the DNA TGTGCCAGCACCCAGTCCCGTGGGTATGGCTACACCTTC.